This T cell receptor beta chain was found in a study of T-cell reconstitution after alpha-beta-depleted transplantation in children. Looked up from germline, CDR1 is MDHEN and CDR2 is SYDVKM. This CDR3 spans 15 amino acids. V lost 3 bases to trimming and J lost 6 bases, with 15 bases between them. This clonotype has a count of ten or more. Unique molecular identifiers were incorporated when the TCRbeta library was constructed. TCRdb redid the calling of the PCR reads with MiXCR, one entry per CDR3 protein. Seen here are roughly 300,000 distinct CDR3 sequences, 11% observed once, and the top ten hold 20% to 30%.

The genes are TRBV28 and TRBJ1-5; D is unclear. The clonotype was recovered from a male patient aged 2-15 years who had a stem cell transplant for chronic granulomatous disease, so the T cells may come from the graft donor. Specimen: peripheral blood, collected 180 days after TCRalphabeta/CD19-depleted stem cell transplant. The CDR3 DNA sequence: TGTGCCAGCAGTTTGGATCCCAACCTCAGTCAGCCCCAGCATTTT. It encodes CASSLDPNLSQPQHF.